This T cell receptor beta chain came from a study of control samples from healthy donors and cancer patients. TCRdb's table, derived via immunoSEQ multiplex PCR, lists solely in-frame clones and lacks some. In the table there are approximately 83,000 clones, approximately 95% of which are singletons. Germline loops: CDR1 MNHNS, CDR2 SASEGT. V lost 1 base, J lost 4 bases, and 4 bases lay in between. The CDR3 has 12 amino acids. V gene TRBV6-1 combines with J gene TRBJ1-2; D is ambiguous. This receptor was taken from a woman aged 25 to 39 in good health. The sequenced material came from blood. The CDR3 loop reads CASSEGSYGYTF. In DNA, the CDR3 is TGTGCCAGCAGTGAAGGCAGCTATGGCTACACCTTC.